This T cell receptor beta chain came from a study of patients and donors after allogeneic stem cell transplantation. In TCRdb, the RT-PCR reads were re-called with MiXCR into one record per CDR3 protein. This table has about 200,000 distinct CDR3 sequences, roughly two fifths appearing once. Trimming stripped 3 bases from V and 6 bases from J, with 22 bases between. CDR3 length: 18 residues. CDR1 is KGHDR and CDR2 is SFDVKD in the germline V gene. The gene calls are TRBV24-1 and TRBJ2-2; TRBD2 might be the D (6 bases). The source of this sequence is a human donor who was either an allogeneic HSCT recipient or a stem cell or donor lymphocyte infusion donor (not recorded which). It is not recorded whose cells these are; they may come from a transplant donor. What was sequenced was blood, either unsorted or a sorted T cell fraction (not recorded which). CDR3 in amino acids: CATSDKARVAARPGELFF. The CDR3 DNA reads TGTGCCACCAGTGATAAGGCCCGGGTAGCGGCCCGCCCCGGGGAGCTGTTTTTT.